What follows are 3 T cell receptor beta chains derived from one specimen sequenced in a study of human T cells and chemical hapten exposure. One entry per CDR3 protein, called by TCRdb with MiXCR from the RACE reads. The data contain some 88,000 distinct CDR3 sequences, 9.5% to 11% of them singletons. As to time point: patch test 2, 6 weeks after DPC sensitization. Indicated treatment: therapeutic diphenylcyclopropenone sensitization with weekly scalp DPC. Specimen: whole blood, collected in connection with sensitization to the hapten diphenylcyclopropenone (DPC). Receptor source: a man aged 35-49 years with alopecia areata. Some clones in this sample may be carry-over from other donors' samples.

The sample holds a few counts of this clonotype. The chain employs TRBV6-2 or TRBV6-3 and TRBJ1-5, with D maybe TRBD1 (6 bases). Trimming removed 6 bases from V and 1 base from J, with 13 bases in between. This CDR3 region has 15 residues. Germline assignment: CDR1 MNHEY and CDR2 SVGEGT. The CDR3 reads CASRKQGRSNQPQHF. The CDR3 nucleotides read TGTGCCAGCAGGAAACAGGGTCGCAGCAATCAGCCCCAGCATTTT.

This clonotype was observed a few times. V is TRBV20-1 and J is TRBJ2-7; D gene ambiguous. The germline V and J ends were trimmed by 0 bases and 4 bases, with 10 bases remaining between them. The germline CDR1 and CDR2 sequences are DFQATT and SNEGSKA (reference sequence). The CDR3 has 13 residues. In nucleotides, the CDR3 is TGCAGTGCTAGAGATCCGGTCCAGTACGAGCAGTACTTC. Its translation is CSARDPVQYEQYF.

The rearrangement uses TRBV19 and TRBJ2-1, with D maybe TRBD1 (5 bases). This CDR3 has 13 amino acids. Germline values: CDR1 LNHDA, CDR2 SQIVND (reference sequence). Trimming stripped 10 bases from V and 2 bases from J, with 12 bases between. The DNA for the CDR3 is TGTGCCACCCGGCAGGGAACCTACAATGAGCAGTTCTTC. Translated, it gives CATRQGTYNEQFF.